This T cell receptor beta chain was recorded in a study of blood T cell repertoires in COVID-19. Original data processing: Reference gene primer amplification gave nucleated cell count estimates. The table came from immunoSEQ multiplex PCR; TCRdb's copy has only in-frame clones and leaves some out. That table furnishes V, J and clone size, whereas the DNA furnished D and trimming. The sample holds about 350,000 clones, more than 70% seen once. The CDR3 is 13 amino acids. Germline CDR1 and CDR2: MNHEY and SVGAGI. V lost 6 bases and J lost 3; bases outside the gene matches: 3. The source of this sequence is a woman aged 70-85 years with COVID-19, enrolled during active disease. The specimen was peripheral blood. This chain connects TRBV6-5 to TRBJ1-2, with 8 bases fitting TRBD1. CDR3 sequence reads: CASSLDRDYGYTF. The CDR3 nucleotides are TGTGCCAGCAGCCTGGACAGGGACTATGGCTACACCTTC.